Presented here are 22 T cell receptor beta chains from one specimen sequenced in a study of T-cell reconstitution after alpha-beta-depleted transplantation in children. Preparation of the TCRbeta library used unique molecular identifiers. TCRdb itself ran the PCR reads through MiXCR, one entry per CDR3 protein. The data show about 640,000 distinct CDR3 sequences, roughly 15% seen once. Specimen: PBMCs from the stem cell graft donor, collected from the stem cell graft. Receptor source: a human donor who donated a stem cell graft to a child with acute myeloid leukemia.

This clonotype was detected many times. This chain joins TRBV12-3 or TRBV12-4 and TRBJ2-7; possibly TRBD1 for D (6 bases). This CDR3 is built from 16 residues. V shed 0 bases and J shed 2 bases, with 14 bases lying between them. For the CDR3, the DNA is TGTGCCAGCAGTTTAGCGCCGGGGACATCTACCTACGAGCAGTACTTC. This translates into CASSLAPGTSTYEQYF.

The rearrangement joins TRBV15 to TRBJ1-6; D uncertain. Germline V gene data show CDR1 as LNHNV and CDR2 as YYDKDF (reference sequence). Trimming removed 1 base at V and 10 bases at J, with 14 bases between. The length of the CDR3 is 15 residues. CDR3 DNA sequence: TGTGCCACCAGCAGAGTCTTAGGGCGGGGATCACCCCTCCACTTT. It encodes CATSRVLGRGSPLHF.

This chain joins TRBV20-1 and TRBJ2-1; 9 bases map to TRBD2. V trimming: 3 bases; J trimming: 4 bases; junction bases outside the gene matches: 1. This CDR3 contains 13 residues. The germline CDR1 and CDR2 sequences are DFQATT and SNEGSKA (reference sequence). CDR3 sequence (DNA): TGCAGTGCTAGCCTAGCGGGGTACAATGAGCAGTTCTTC. It specifies CSASLAGYNEQFF.

Comment on this clonotype: The junction departs from germline at one end; a sequencing error may be responsible. V is TRBV11-2 and J is TRBJ1-2; TRBD1 is a possible D gene (5 bases). The germline V gene has CDR1 SGHAT and CDR2 FQNNGV. The CDR3 spans 13 residues. DNA for the CDR3: TGTGCCAGCAGCCCTCAGATTCGACAGCAGACCTCCTTC. Translation: CASSPQIRQQTSF.

This chain uses TRBV28 with TRBJ2-5, with D perhaps TRBD2 (6 bases). The V gene's germline CDR1 is MDHEN and CDR2 SYDVKM. V shed 4 bases and J shed 2 bases, with 17 bases lying between them. The CDR3 has 16 amino acids. The CDR3 is CASSSPLAVSQETQYF. CDR3 in DNA: TGTGCCAGCAGTTCCCCCTTAGCGGTGTCACAAGAGACCCAGTACTTC.

The chain has TRBV24-1 and TRBJ2-1; 7 bases fit TRBD2. Per the germline V gene, CDR1 is KGHDR and CDR2 is SFDVKD. The CDR3 contains 14 residues. After removal of 4 bases from V and 10 bases from J, the junction contained 9 bases not matched to a gene. The chain's CDR3 is CATSERGTTREQFF. CDR3 DNA: TGTGCCACCAGTGAACGGGGGACTACACGGGAGCAGTTCTTC.

The chain is built from TRBV5-1 and TRBJ2-3, with D maybe TRBD2 (5 bases). CDR1 is SGHRS and CDR2 is YFSETQ in the germline V gene. V was cut by 5 bases and J by 6 bases, with 16 bases left in between. The CDR3 length is 14 residues. CDR3 region: CASRSEGDLDTQYF. DNA for the CDR3: TGCGCCAGCAGAAGCGAGGGAGATCTTGATACGCAGTATTTT.

The rearrangement uses TRBV24-1 and TRBJ2-5, with D perhaps matching TRBD1 (6 bases). The V and J ends lost 4 bases and 1 base respectively, with 18 bases between them. CDR1 and CDR2 (germline): KGHDR, SFDVKD. This CDR3 comprises 17 residues. As DNA, the CDR3 is TGTGCCACCAGTGAACCCCCACACAGGGCTACCCAAGAGACCCAGTACTTC. Translated, it gives CATSEPPHRATQETQYF.

This clonotype has ten or more counts. The gene calls are TRBV20-1 and TRBJ2-7, with 8 positions matching TRBD1. The J segment lost 3 bases and the V segment lost 0 bases, leaving 10 bases of the junction unmatched. In germline, CDR1 is DFQATT, CDR2 SNEGSKA (reference sequence). The CDR3 has 16 amino acids. CDR3 sequence (DNA): TGCAGTGCTAGAGATACATGGGGACAGGATTTCTACGAGCAGTACTTC. Translation: CSARDTWGQDFYEQYF.

V and J are TRBV12-3 or TRBV12-4 and TRBJ1-4, with 8 bases aligning to TRBD1. The CDR3 sequence is 13 residues long. The junction had 4 bases not matched to a gene; V was cut back by 6 bases and J by 7 bases. DNA of the CDR3: TGTGCCAGCAGACAGGACAGGGCTGAAAAACTGTTTTTT. Encoded protein: CASRQDRAEKLFF.

The V and J genes are TRBV4-3 and TRBJ2-1; 8 positions agree with TRBD2. The junction had 8 bases not matched to a gene; V was cut back by 1 base and J by 9 bases. CDR1 and CDR2 (germline): LGHNA, YSLEER. This CDR3 comprises 15 residues. For the CDR3, the DNA is TGCGCCAGCAGCCAAGGCCCGGGACTAGAGGTTGAGCAGTTCTTC. This translates into CASSQGPGLEVEQFF.

The table lists this clonotype with a few counts. This rearrangement joins TRBV7-9 to TRBJ1-1; D may be TRBD1 (6 bases). Between the trimmed V and J ends, which lost 6 bases and 1 base, there was a span of 9 bases. Germline loops: CDR1 SEHNR, CDR2 FQNEAQ (reference sequence). The CDR3 is made up of 13 amino acids. The CDR3: CASRKQGNTEAFF. CDR3 DNA sequence: TGTGCCAGCAGAAAACAGGGGAACACTGAAGCTTTCTTT.

This clonotype was seen only a few times. One end of the junction is discordant with germline, which a read error may explain. The rearrangement joins TRBV20-1 to TRBJ2-7, with 12 nucleotides matching TRBD1. Germline V gives CDR1 DFQATT, CDR2 SNEGSKA (reference sequence). The CDR3 runs 16 residues. The CDR3: CCARVFPGQGAGEQYF. CDR3 coding DNA: TGCTGTGCTAGAGTCTTTCCGGGACAGGGGGCGGGTGAGCAGTACTTC.

This clonotype was counted only a few times. Its ends do not fully match the called genes, so a read error is possible. The J gene is TRBJ1-1, the V gene TRBV12-3 or TRBV12-4; possibly TRBD1 for D (5 bases). The CDR3 covers 15 residues. The CDR3 loop is CASTLGGHSNTEAFF. In DNA form, the CDR3 reads TGTGCCAGCACTTTAGGCGGACATTCGAACACTGAAGCTTTCTTT.

The CDR3 nucleotides read TGTGCCAGCAGTCCGTTGACAGGGGAAGGTGCCAACACTGAAGCTTTCTTT. It translates to CASSPLTGEGANTEAFF. The V and J genes are TRBV12-3 or TRBV12-4 and TRBJ1-1; 8 bases match TRBD1. This CDR3 has 17 residues. V was clipped by 5 bases and J by 2 bases; unmatched bases: 13.

The J gene is TRBJ1-5, the V gene TRBV15; unclear D gene. The germline V gene has CDR1 LNHNV and CDR2 YYDKDF (reference sequence). The CDR3 is 13 residues long. V lost 0 bases and J 7 bases, leaving 7 bases between the germline ends. The chain's CDR3 is CATSRDPGQPQHF. In DNA, the CDR3 is TGTGCCACCAGCAGAGATCCTGGGCAGCCCCAGCATTTT.

The chain employs TRBV4-1 and TRBJ1-1, with a possible D match to TRBD1 (5 bases). This CDR3 comprises 16 residues. Germline V CDR1 and CDR2: MGHRA, YSYEKL. Trimming left V 2 bases short and J 1 base short, with 14 bases between. The CDR3 DNA is TGCGCCAGCAGCCAAATCCAGGGTAAAGGGAACACTGAAGCTTTCTTT. It yields the protein CASSQIQGKGNTEAFF.

This clonotype was recorded at least ten times. The genes are TRBV12-3 or TRBV12-4 and TRBJ2-1; D perhaps matches TRBD1 (6 bases). The CDR3 has 19 residues. Trimming pared 4 bases from V and 0 bases from J, leaving 22 bases between. CDR3 amino acids: CASSSSRGGGHSSYNEQFF. The CDR3 DNA reads as TGTGCCAGCAGTTCCTCCCGCGGTGGGGGACATAGCTCCTACAATGAGCAGTTCTTC.

V is TRBV11-2 and J is TRBJ2-3; 10 positions agree with TRBD2. This CDR3 is 16 amino acids long. J was trimmed by 1 base and V by 2 bases; bases with no gene match: 3. Germline loops: CDR1 SGHAT, CDR2 FQNNGV. CDR3: CASSLWGTSGTDTQYF. CDR3 coding DNA: TGTGCCAGCAGCTTATGGGGGACTAGCGGCACAGATACGCAGTATTTT.

This chain connects TRBV7-9 to TRBJ2-1; TRBD2 matches 13 bases. After removal of 5 bases from V and 9 bases from J, the junction contained 7 bases not matched to a gene. Germline V lookup: CDR1 SEHNR, CDR2 FQNEAQ (reference sequence). This CDR3 is built from 15 residues. CDR3 in amino acids: CASSPGTSGDGEQFF. For the CDR3, the DNA is TGTGCCAGCAGCCCCGGGACTAGCGGGGACGGTGAGCAGTTCTTC.

The rearrangement uses TRBV12-3 or TRBV12-4 and TRBJ1-5, with D possibly TRBD1 on 6 matching bases. CDR3 length: 14 residues. Trimming removed 6 bases at V and 3 bases at J, with 12 bases between. The CDR3 nucleotides read TGTGCCAGCAGACAGGGACGGATCAATCAGCCCCAGCATTTT. Its protein is CASRQGRINQPQHF.

The gene calls are TRBV7-3 and TRBJ1-1, with TRBD1 identical over 7 bases. With V trimmed by 5 bases and J by 1 base, 22 bases remained unmatched. This CDR3 has 20 residues. In germline, CDR1 is SGHTA, CDR2 FQGTGA. Here the CDR3 DNA reads TGTGCCAGCAGCCGGTCCGCCGGGACAGACCTACGGAGTAAGAACACTGAAGCTTTCTTT. Translating gives CASSRSAGTDLRSKNTEAFF.